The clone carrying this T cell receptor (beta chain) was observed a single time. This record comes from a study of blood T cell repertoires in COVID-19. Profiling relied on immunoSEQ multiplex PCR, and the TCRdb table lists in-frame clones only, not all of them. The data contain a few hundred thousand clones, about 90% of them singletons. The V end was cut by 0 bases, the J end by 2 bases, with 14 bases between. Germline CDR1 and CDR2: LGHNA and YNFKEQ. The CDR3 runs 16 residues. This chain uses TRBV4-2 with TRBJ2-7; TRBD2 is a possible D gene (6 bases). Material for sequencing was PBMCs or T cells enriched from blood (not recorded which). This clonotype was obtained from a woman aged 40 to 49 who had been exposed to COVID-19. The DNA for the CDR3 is TGTGCCAGCAGCCAAGATTTGGGGGGATTGCCCTACGAGCAGTACTTC. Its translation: CASSQDLGGLPYEQYF.